This T cell receptor beta chain comes out of a study of shared clonotypes between healthy human individuals. In the authors' workflow: As immunoSEQ supplied junction-only sequences (without quality scores), filtering differed. TCRdb keeps only in-frame clones here, not all; method: immunoSEQ multiplex PCR. V and J calls and clone size are those listed in that table; D and trimming were worked out from the DNA. The sample has about 2.4 million clones, over 85% seen once. The V gene lost 5 bases and the J gene lost 2 bases, with 17 bases spanning the gap. Germline V CDR1 and CDR2: MDHEN, SYDVKM. The CDR3 has 16 residues. Note on this clone: As yet, its antigen is unknown.

General observations from the study: In general, naive subsets displayed greater estimated richness than memory subsets did.

Researchers partitioned CD4+ cells into CD45RA+ naive and CD45RA-negative memory subsets. This sequence joins TRBV28 and TRBJ2-3; D may match TRBD1 or TRBD2 (5 bases each). The clonotype originates from a man between 18 and 35 years old in good health. Some clones in this sample may be carry-over from other donors' samples. The sequencing input was naive CD4+ T cells from PBMCs. The sample's subset: CD45RA+ positively selected. CDR3 loop: CASSRGPGRATDTQYF. CDR3 bases: TGTGCCAGCAGTCGGGGACCCGGACGAGCCACAGATACGCAGTATTTT.